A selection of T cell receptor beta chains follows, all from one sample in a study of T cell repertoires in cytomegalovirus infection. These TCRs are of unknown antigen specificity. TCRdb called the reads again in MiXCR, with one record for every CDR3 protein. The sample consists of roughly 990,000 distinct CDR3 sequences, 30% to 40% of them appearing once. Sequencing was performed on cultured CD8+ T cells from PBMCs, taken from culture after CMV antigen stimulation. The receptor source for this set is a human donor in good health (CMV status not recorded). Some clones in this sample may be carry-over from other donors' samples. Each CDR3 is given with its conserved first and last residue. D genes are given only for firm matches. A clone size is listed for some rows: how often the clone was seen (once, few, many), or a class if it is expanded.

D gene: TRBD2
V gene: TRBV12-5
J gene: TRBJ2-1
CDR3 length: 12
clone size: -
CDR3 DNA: TGTGCTAGTGGCCTAGCGGGACGCGAGCAGTTCTTC
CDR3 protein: CASGLAGREQFF

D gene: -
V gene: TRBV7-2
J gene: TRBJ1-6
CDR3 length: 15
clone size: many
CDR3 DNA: TGTGCCAGCAGGCCTACCCCCCCGTATAATTCACCCCTCCACTTT
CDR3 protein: CASRPTPPYNSPLHF

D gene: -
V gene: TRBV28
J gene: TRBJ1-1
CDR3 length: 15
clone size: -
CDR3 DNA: TGTGCCAGCAGTTTACCCAGGGGCCCGAACACTGAAGCTTTCTTT
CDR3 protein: CASSLPRGPNTEAFF

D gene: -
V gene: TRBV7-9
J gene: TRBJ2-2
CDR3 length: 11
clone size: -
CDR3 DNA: TGTGCCAGCGAGCGTGGCGGGGAGCTGTTTTTT
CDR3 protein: CASERGGELFF

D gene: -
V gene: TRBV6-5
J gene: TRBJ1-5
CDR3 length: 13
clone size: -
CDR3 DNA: TGTGCCAGCAGTGAAAGCCCAATTCAGCCCCAGCATTTT
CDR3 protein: CASSESPIQPQHF

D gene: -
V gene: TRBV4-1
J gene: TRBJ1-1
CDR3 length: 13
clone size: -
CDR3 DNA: TGCGCCAGCTCCAGGGCAAGGGACACTGAAGCTTTCTTT
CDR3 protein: CASSRARDTEAFF

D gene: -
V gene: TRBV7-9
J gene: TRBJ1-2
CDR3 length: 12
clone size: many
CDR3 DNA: TGTGCCAGCACCACAGGTCTAAAGGGCTACACCTTC
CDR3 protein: CASTTGLKGYTF

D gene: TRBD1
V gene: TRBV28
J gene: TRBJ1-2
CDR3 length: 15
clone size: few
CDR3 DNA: TGTGCCAGCAGTTTACTTGAGGGGGCGCGCGATGGCTACACCTTC
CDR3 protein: CASSLLEGARDGYTF

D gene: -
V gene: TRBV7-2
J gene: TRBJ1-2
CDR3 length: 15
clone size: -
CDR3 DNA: TGTGCCAGCAGCTTAGAGCCGGGGCCTCTTTCTGGCTACACCTTC
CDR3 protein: CASSLEPGPLSGYTF

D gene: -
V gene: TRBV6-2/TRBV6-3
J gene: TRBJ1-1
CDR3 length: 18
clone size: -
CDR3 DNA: TGTGCCAGCAGTTACATCCCGACCGTCGACTTCATGAACACTGAAGCTTTCTTT
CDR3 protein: CASSYIPTVDFMNTEAFF

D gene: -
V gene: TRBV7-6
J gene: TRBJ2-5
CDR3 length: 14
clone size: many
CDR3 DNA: TGTGCCAGCAGCTACGACAGATTCCAAGAGACCCAGTACTTC
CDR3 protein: CASSYDRFQETQYF

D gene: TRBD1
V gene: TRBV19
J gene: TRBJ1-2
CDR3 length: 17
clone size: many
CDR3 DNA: TGTGCCAGTGGACTTGACAGGGGCTCCACCCTTAACTATGGCTACACCTTC
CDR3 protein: CASGLDRGSTLNYGYTF

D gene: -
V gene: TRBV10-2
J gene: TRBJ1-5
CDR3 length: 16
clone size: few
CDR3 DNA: TGCGCCAGCAGTGAGTCGGCCTTCTCTTGGGGAAAGCCCCAGCATTTT
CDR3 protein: CASSESAFSWGKPQHF

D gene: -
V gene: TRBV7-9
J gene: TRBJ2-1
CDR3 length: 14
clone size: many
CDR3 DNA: TGTGCCAGCATTAGGAGGGGGTCTAACAATGAGCAGTTCTTC
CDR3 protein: CASIRRGSNNEQFF

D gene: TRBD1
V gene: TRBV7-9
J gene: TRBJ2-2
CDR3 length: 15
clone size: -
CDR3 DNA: TGTGCCAGCAGCCCCCGGACAGGTCCCCCCGGGGAGCTGTTTTTT
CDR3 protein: CASSPRTGPPGELFF

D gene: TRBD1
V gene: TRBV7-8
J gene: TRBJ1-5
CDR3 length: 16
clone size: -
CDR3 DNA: TGTGCCAACAGCTTAAACCGGGACAGGGGTTTTCAGCCCCAGCATTTT
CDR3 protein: CANSLNRDRGFQPQHF

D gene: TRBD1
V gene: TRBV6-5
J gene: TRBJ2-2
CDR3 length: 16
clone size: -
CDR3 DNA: TGTGCCAGCAGTACTCATCCGACAGGGATCACCGGGGAGCTGTTTTTT
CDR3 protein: CASSTHPTGITGELFF

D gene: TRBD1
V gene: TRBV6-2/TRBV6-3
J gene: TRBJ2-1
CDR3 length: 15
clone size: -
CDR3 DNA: TGTGCCAGCAACCCTGGGACAGGGGTCTACAATGAGCAGTTCTTC
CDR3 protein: CASNPGTGVYNEQFF

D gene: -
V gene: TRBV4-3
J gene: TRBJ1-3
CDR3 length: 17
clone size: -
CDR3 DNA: TGCGCCAGCAGCCAAGACCCCCCAGGGACCTCTGGAAACACCATATATTTT
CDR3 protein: CASSQDPPGTSGNTIYF

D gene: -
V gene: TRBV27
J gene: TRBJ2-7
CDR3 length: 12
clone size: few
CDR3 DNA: TGTGCCAGCAGTTTAACGCTTGGGGAGCAGTACTTC
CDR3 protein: CASSLTLGEQYF

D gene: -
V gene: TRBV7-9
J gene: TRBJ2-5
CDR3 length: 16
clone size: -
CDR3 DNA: TGTGCCAGCAGCCCCCCAACCGGGACCTCCTGGGAGACCCAGTACTTC
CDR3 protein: CASSPPTGTSWETQYF

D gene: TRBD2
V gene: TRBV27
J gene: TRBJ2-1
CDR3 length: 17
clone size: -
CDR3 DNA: TGTGCCAGCAGTTTATCTGGATCTAGCGGGGGGTGGGATGAGCAGTTCTTC
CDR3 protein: CASSLSGSSGGWDEQFF

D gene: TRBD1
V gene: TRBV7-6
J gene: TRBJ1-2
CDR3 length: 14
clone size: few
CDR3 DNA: TGTGCCAGCGGGTGGGACAGGAGTGAAAATGGCTACACCTTC
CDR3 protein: CASGWDRSENGYTF

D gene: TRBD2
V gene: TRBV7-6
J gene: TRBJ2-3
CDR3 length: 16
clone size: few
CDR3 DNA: TGTGCCAGCAGCCCCCAACTAGCGGGGGGGCCCGATACGCAGTATTTT
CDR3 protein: CASSPQLAGGPDTQYF

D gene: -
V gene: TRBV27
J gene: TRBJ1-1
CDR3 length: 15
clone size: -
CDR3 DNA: TGTGCCAGCAGTTTATACCCAGGGCGACTGACTGAAGCTTTCTTT
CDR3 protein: CASSLYPGRLTEAFF

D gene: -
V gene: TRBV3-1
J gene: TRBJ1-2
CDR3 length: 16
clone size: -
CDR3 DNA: TGTGCCAGCAGCCAAGATCTAGGCTTAGGGGAGTTCGGCTACACCTTC
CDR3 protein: CASSQDLGLGEFGYTF

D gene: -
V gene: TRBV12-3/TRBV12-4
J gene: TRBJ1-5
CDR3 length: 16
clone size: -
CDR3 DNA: TGTGCCAGCAGTTTAGGCAGCGGGGGTTCCGGACAGCCCCAGCATTTT
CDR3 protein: CASSLGSGGSGQPQHF

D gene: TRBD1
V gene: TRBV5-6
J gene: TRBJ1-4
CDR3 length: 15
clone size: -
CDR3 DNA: TGTGCCAGCAGCTCTGGAGGGACAGGGGATGAAAAACTGTTTTTT
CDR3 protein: CASSSGGTGDEKLFF

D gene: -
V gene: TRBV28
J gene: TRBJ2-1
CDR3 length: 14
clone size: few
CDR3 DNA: TGTGCCAGCAAGCTAGGGAAGGGGTCAGATGAGCAGTTCTTC
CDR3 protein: CASKLGKGSDEQFF

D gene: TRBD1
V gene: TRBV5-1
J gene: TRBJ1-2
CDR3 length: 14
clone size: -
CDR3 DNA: TGCGCCAGCAGCCTTGACAGGGGGACGGGCGGCTACACCTTC
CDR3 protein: CASSLDRGTGGYTF

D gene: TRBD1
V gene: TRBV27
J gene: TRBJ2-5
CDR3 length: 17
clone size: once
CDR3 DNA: TGTGCCAGCAGTCCCACCGAGGGGGCCTGGGGACAAGAGACCCAGTACTTC
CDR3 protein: CASSPTEGAWGQETQYF

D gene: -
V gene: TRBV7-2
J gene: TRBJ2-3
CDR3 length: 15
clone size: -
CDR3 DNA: TGTGCCAGCAGCTTAACCGACAGAAGCACAGATACGCAGTATTTT
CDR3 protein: CASSLTDRSTDTQYF

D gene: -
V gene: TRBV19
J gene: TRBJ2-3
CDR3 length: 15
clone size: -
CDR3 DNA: TGTGCCAGTAGTACGGCAGGGGTCTCAAGAGATACGCAGTATTTT
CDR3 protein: CASSTAGVSRDTQYF

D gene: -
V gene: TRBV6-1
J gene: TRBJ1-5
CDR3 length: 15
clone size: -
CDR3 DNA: TGTGCCAGCGACCAGGGTTATTATAGCAATCAGCCCCAGCATTTT
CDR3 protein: CASDQGYYSNQPQHF

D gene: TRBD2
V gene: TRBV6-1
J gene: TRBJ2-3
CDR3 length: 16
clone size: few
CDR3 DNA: TGTGCCAGCAGTGAATTTCTAGCGGGGGGCACAGATACGCAGTATTTT
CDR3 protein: CASSEFLAGGTDTQYF

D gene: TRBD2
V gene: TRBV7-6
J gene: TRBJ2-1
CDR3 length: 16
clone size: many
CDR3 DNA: TGTGCCAGCAGCTTAGCCGGAGCGGGGGCCTACAATGAGCAGTTCTTC
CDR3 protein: CASSLAGAGAYNEQFF

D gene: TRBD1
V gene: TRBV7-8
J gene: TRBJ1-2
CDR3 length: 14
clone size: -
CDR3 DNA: TGTGCCATCCATATAGTGGCAGGGGGCGATGGCTACACCTTC
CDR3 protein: CAIHIVAGGDGYTF

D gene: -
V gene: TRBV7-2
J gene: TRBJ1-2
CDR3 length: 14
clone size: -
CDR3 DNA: TGTGCCAGCAGCTTAGTGTACACTAACTATGGCTACACCTTC
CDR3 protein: CASSLVYTNYGYTF

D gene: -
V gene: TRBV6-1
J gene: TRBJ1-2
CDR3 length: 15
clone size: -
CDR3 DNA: TGTGCCAGCACCCCCGTAACCCAAGCTAACTATGGCTACACCTTC
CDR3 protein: CASTPVTQANYGYTF

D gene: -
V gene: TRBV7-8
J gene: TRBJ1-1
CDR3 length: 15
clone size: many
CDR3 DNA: TGTGCCAGCAGCTTAAGAGGAGGGCGCAGCACTGAAGCTTTCTTT
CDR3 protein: CASSLRGGRSTEAFF

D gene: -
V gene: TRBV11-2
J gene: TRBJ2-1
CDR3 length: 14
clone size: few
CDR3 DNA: TGTGCCAGCAGCGTACCGGGACGAGTGAATGAGCAGTTCTTC
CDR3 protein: CASSVPGRVNEQFF

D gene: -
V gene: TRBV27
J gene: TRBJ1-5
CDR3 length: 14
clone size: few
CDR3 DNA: TGTGCCAGCAGTTTATCGGACAGTGATCAGCCCCAGCATTTT
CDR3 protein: CASSLSDSDQPQHF

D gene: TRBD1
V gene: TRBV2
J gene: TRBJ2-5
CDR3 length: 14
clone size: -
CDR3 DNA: TGTGCCAGCAGTGAGGGCAGGGGGACAGAGACCCAGTACTTC
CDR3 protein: CASSEGRGTETQYF

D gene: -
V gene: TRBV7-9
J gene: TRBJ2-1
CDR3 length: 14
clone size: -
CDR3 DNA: TGTGCCAGCAGCTTCCTAAGGATGGGCAATGAGCAGTTCTTC
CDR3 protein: CASSFLRMGNEQFF

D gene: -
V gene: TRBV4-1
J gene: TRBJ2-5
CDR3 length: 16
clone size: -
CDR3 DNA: TGCGCCAGCAGCCAAGGGATGACTAGTTTCAAAGAGACCCAGTACTTC
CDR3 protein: CASSQGMTSFKETQYF

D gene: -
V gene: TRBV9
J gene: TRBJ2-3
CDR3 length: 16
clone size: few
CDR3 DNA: TGTGCCAGCAGCGTAGGCGGGCAGGGCCCCAGGGATACGCAGTATTTT
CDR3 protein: CASSVGGQGPRDTQYF

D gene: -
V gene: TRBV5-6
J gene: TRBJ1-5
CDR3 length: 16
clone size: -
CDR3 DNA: TGTGCCAGCAGCCCCCAGGGGCTGGGGAGCAATCAGCCCCAGCATTTT
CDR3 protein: CASSPQGLGSNQPQHF

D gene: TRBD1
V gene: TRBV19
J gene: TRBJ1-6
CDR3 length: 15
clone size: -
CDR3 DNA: TGTGCCAGTAGTGACTCCCGGGACAGGGACTCACCCCTCCACTTT
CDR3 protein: CASSDSRDRDSPLHF

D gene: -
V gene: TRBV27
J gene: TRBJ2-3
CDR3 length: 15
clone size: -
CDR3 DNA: TGTGCCAACAGTTTCTCATCCGACAACACAGATACGCAGTATTTT
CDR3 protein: CANSFSSDNTDTQYF

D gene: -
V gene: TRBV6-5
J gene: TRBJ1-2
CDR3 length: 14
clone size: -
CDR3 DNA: TGTGCCAGCAGTAACCGGGGCAGGTTCTATGGCTACACCTTC
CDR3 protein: CASSNRGRFYGYTF

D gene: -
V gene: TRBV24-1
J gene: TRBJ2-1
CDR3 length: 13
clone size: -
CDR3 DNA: TGTGCCACGCCCAGTCACTCCTACAATGAGCAGTTCTTC
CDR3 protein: CATPSHSYNEQFF